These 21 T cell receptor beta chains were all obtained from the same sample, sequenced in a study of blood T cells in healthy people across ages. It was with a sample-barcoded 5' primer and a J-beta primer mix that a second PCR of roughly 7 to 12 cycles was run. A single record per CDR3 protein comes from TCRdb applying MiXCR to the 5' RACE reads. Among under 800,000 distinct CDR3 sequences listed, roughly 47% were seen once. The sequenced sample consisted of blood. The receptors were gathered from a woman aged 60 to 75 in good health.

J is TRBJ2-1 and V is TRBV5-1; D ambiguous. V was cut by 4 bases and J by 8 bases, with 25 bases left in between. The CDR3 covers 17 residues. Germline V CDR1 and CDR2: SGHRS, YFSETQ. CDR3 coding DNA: TGCGCCAGCAGCACCGGCAACGCAGGAGTGGTTATCGATGAGCAGTTCTTC. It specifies CASSTGNAGVVIDEQFF.

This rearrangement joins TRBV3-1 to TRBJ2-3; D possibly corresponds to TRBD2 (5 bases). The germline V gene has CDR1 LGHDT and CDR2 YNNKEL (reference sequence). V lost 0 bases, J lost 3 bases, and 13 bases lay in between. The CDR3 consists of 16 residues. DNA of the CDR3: TGTGCCAGCAGCCAAGATCCTGAGGGTCTGACAGATACGCAGTATTTT. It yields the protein CASSQDPEGLTDTQYF.

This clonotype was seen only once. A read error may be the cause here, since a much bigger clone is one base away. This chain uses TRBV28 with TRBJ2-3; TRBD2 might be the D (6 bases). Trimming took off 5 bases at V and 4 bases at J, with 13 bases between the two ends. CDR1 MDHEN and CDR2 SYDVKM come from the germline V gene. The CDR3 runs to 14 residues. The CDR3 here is CASSGGSLADTQYF. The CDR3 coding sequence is TGTGCCAGCAGTGGGGGGAGTCTCGCAGATACGCAGTATTTT.

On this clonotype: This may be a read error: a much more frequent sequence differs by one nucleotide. This CDR3 reads CAGSLVGQGSTDTQYF. The CDR3 DNA follows: TGCGCCGGCAGCTTGGTGGGGCAGGGAAGCACAGATACGCAGTATTTT. This chain joins TRBV5-1 and TRBJ2-3; D might be TRBD1 (5 bases). This CDR3 is built from 16 residues. CDR1 is SGHRS, CDR2 YFSETQ, per germline.

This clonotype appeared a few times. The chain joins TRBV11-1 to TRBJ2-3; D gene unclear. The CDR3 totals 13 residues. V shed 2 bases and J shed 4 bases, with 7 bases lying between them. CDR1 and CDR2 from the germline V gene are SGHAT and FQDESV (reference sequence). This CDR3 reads CASSLFGSDTQYF. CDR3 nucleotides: TGTGCCAGCAGCTTATTCGGGTCAGATACGCAGTATTTT. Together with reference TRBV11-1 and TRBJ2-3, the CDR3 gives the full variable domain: EAEVAQSPRYKITEKSQAVAFWCDPISGHATLYWYRQILGQGPELLVQFQDESVVDDSQLPKDRFSAERLKGVDSTLKIQPAELGDSAMYLCASSLFGSDTQYFGPGTRLTVL.

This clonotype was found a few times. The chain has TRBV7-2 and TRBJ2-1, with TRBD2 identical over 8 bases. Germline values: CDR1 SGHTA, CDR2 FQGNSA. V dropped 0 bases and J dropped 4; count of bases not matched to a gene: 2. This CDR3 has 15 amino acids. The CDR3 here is CASSLATSGYNEQFF. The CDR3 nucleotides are TGTGCCAGCAGCTTAGCAACTAGCGGTTACAATGAGCAGTTCTTC.

As DNA, the CDR3 is TGTGCCAGCACACCGGGACTAGCGGGATACACAGATACGCAGTATTTT. Its translation is CASTPGLAGYTDTQYF. This chain uses TRBV6-2 or TRBV6-3 with TRBJ2-3; 13 bases fit TRBD2. Germline CDR1 is MNHEY and CDR2 is SVGEGT. V was pared by 7 bases and J by 2 bases, with 6 bases of the junction left unmatched. CDR3 length: 16 residues.

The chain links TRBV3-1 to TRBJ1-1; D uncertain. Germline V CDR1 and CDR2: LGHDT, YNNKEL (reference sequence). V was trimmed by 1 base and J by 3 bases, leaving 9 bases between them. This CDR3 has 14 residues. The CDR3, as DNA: TGTGCCAGCAGCCAAGCGGCGGGTTACACTGAAGCTTTCTTT. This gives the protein CASSQAAGYTEAFF.

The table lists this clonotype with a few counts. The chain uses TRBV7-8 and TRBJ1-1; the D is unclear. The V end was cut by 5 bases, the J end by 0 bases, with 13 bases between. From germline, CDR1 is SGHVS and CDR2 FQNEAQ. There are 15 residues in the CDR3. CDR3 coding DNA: TGTGCCAGCAGCCTATGGACCGAGATGAACACTGAAGCTTTCTTT. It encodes CASSLWTEMNTEAFF. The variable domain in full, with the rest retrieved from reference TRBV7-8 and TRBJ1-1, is GAGVSQSPRYKVAKRGQDVALRCDPISGHVSLFWYQQALGQGPEFLTYFQNEAQLDKSGLPSDRFFAERPEGSVSTLKIQRTQQEDSAVYLCASSLWTEMNTEAFFGQGTRLTVV.

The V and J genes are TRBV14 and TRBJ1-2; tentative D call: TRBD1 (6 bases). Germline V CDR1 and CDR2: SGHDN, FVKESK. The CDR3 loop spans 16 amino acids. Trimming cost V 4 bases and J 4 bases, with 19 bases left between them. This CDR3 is CASSPSGRGLVYGYTF. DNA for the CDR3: TGTGCCAGCAGCCCTAGTGGTCGGGGGCTCGTCTATGGCTACACCTTC.

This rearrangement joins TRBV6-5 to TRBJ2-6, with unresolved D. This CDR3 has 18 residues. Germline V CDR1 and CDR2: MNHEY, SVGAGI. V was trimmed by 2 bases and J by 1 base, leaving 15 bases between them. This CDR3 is CASSYPLVVGSGANVLTF. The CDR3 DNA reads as TGTGCCAGCAGTTACCCGCTAGTTGTGGGGTCTGGGGCCAACGTCCTGACTTTC.

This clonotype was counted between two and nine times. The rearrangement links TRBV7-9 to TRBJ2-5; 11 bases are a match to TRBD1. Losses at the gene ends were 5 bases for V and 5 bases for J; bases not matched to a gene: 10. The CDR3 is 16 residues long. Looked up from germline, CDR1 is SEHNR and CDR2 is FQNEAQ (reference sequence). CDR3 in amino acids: CASSPHGQGASETQYF. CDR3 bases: TGTGCCAGCAGCCCCCACGGACAGGGGGCCTCGGAGACCCAGTACTTC.

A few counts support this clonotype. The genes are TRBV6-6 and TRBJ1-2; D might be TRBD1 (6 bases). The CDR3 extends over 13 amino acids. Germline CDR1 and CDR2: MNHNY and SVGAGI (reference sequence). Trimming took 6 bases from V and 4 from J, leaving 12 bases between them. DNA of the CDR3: TGTGCCAGCAGCCGGGACATCGGCTATGGCTACACCTTC. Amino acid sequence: CASSRDIGYGYTF.

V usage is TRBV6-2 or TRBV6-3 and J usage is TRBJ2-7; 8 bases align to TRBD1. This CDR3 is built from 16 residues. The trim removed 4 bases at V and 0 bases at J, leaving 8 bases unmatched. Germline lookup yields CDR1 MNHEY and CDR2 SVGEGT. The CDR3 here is CASSSHGQGSSYEQYF. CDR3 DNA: TGTGCCAGCAGTTCCCACGGACAGGGTAGCTCCTACGAGCAGTACTTC.

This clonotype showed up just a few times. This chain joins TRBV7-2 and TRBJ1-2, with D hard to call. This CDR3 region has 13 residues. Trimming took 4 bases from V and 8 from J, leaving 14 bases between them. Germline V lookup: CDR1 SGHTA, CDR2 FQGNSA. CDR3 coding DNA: TGTGCCAGCAGCTGGGCGGAGCCTCGGGGCTACACCTTC. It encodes CASSWAEPRGYTF.

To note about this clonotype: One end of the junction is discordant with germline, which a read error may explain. CDR3 in amino acids: CASSLGTAENLPQHF. CDR3 nucleotide sequence: TGTGCCAGCAGCTTAGGGACAGCCGAAAATCTGCCCCAGCATTTT. V usage is TRBV7-2 and J usage is TRBJ1-5; D perhaps matches TRBD1 (6 bases). The CDR3 extends over 15 amino acids. Germline V lookup: CDR1 SGHTA, CDR2 FQGNSA.

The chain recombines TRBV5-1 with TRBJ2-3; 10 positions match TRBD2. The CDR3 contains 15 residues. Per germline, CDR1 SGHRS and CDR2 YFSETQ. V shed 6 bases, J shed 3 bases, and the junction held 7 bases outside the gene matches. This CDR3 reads CASNRTSGGTDTQYF. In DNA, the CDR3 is TGCGCCAGCAACCGGACTAGCGGAGGGACAGATACGCAGTATTTT.

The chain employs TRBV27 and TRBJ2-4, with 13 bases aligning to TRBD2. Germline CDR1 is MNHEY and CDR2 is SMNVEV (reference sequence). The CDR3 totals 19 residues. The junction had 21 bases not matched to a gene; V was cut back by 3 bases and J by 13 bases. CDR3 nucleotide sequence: TGTGCCAGCAGTTTCCGTCCCCCTCAACCGGGACTAGCGGGAATAGGGCAGTACTTC. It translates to CASSFRPPQPGLAGIGQYF.

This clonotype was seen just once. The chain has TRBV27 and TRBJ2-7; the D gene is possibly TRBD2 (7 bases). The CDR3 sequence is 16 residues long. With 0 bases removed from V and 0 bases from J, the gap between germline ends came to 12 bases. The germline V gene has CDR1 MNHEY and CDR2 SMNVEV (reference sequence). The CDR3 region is CASSLSSGGNSYEQYF. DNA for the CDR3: TGTGCCAGCAGTTTATCGTCGGGGGGCAACTCCTACGAGCAGTACTTC.

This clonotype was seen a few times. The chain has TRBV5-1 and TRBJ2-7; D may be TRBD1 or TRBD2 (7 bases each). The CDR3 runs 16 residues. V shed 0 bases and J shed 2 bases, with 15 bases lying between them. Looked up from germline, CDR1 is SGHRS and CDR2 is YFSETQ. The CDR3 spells CASSLGPQGGAYEQYF. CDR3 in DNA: TGCGCCAGCAGCTTGGGTCCCCAGGGGGGGGCCTACGAGCAGTACTTC.

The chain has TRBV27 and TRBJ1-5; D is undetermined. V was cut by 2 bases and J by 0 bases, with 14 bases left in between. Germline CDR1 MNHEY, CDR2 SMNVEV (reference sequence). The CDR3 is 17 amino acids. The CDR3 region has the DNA TGTGCCAGCAGTTTAGAGCCCCCACCGTATAGCAATCAGCCCCAGCATTTT. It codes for CASSLEPPPYSNQPQHF.